This note documents a single T cell receptor beta chain sequence. Its cognate antigen is unknown. The entry originates in a study of OX40 agonist ivuxolimab in advanced cancers. Whole-study context: Ivuxolimab, an antibody acting as an agonist of OX40 (CD134), was used to treat patients. Study-wide results and caveats: No antigen was identified for the clonally expanded peripheral T cells.

Looked up from germline, CDR1 is MNHEY and CDR2 is SMNVEV (reference sequence). V lost 8 bases and J lost 0; bases outside the gene matches: 3. CDR3 size: 14 residues. The assay was immunoSEQ multiplex PCR, and TCRdb's table has in-frame clones only and misses some. The sample includes 92,000 or so clones, more than 80% of them seen just once. This chain uses TRBV27 with TRBJ2-2, with 7 nucleotides matching TRBD1. This clonotype originated in an adult with an advanced solid tumor such as melanoma, head and neck, liver or kidney cancer. The source was CD4+ or CD8+ T cells sorted from blood, collected in a trial of the OX40 agonist ivuxolimab. CDR3 sequence: CASGDSPNTGELFF. For the CDR3, the DNA is TGTGCCAGCGGGGACAGTCCGAACACCGGGGAGCTGTTTTTT.